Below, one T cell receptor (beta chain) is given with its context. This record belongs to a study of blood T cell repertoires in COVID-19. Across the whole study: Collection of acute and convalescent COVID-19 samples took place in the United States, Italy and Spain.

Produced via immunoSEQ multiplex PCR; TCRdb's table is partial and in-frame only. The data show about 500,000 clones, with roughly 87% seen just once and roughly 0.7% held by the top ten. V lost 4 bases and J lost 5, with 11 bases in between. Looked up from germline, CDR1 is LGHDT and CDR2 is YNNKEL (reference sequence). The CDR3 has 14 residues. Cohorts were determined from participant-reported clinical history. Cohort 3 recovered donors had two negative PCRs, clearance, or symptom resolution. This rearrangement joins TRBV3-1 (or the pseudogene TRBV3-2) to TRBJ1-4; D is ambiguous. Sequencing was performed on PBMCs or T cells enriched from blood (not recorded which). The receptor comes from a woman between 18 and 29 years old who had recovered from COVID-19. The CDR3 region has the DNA TGTGCCAGCAGCCTGAGGGATGGGAATGAAAAACTGTTTTTT. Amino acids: CASSLRDGNEKLFF.